This TCR beta chain was found in a study of blood T cell repertoires in COVID-19. Germline V gene lookup returns CDR1 GTSNPN and CDR2 SVGIG (reference sequence). V lost 0 bases, J lost 9 bases, and 16 bases stayed unmatched. There are 17 residues in the CDR3. Sequencing used immunoSEQ multiplex PCR; TCRdb keeps in-frame clones, though not all of them. This sample yields some 20,000 clones, of which roughly nine tenths are seen a single time; about 10% belongs to the top ten. This clonotype was sampled from a human donor in a cohort sampled during active COVID-19. This chain connects TRBV30 to TRBJ2-1, with TRBD1 matching 8 bases. Source material: peripheral blood. The CDR3 is CAWSVGLGGTGLLEQFF. Written as DNA, the CDR3 is TGTGCCTGGAGTGTAGGGCTAGGGGGGACAGGACTACTTGAGCAGTTCTTC.